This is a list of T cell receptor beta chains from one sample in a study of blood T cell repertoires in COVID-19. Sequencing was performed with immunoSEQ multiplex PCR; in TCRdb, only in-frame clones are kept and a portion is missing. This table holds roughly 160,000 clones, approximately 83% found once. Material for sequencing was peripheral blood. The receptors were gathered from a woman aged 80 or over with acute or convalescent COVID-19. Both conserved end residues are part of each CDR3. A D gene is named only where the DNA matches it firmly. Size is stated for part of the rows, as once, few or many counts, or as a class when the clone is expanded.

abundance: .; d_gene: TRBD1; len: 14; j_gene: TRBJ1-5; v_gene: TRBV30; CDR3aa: CAWKAQGEAQPQHF; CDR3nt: TGTGCCTGGAAAGCACAGGGGGAGGCTCAGCCCCAGCATTTT
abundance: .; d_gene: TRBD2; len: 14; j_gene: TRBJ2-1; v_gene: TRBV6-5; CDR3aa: CATRLAGNYNEQFF; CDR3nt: TGTGCCACCCGACTAGCGGGAAATTACAATGAGCAGTTCTTC
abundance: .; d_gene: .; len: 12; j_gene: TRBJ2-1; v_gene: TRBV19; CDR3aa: CASSTPDNEQFF; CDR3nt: TGTGCCAGTAGTACCCCCGACAATGAGCAGTTCTTC
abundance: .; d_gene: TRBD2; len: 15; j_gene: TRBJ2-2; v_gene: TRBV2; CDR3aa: CASSFLAGNTGELFF; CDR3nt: TGTGCCAGCAGTTTTCTAGCGGGGAACACCGGGGAGCTGTTTTTT
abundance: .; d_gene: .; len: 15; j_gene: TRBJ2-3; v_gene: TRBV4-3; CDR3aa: CASSQDAGRTDTQYF; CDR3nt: TGCGCCAGCAGCCAAGATGCAGGGAGGACAGATACGCAGTATTTT
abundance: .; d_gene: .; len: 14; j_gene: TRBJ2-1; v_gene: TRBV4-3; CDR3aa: CASSQDRLLNEQFF; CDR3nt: TGCGCCAGCAGCCAAGATCGACTACTCAATGAGCAGTTCTTC
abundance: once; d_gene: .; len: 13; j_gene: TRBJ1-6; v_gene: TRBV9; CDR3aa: CASTAGANSPLHF; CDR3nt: TGTGCCAGCACGGCGGGGGCTAATTCACCCCTCCACTTT
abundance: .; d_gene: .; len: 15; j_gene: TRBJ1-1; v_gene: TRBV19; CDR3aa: CASDQGRGYRGEAFF; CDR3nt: TGTGCCAGTGATCAGGGTCGTGGGTATCGTGGGGAAGCTTTCTTT
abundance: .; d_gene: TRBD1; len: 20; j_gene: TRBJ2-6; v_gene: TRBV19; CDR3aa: CASSTSKFGTGVSGANVLTF; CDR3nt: TGTGCCAGTAGTACCTCTAAATTCGGGACAGGGGTATCTGGGGCCAACGTCCTGACTTTC
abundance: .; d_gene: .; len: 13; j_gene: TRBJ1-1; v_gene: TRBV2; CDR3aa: CASSVAVDTEAFF; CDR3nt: TGTGCCAGCAGTGTTGCGGTAGACACTGAAGCTTTCTTT
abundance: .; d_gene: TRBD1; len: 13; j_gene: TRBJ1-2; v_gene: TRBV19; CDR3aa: CASSNDRGSSYTF; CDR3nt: TGTGCCAGTAGTAACGACAGGGGTAGTAGCTACACCTTC
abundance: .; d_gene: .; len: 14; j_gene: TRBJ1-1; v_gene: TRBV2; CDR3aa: CASSEMDSETEAFF; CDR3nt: TGTGCCAGCAGTGAAATGGACAGCGAGACTGAAGCTTTCTTT
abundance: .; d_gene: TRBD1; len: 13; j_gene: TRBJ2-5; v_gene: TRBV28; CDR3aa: CASNRQGQETQYF; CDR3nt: TGTGCCAGCAACAGACAGGGCCAGGAGACCCAGTACTTC
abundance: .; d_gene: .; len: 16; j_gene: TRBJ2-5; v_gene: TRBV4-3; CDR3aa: CASSQDINTYQETQYF; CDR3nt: TGCGCCAGCAGCCAAGATATTAACACCTACCAAGAGACCCAGTACTTC
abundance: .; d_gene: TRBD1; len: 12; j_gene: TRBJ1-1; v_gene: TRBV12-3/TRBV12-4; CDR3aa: CASSWTGLEAFF; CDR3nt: TGTGCCAGCAGTTGGACAGGTTTAGAAGCTTTCTTT
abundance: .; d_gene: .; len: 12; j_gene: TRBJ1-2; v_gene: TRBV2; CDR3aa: CASSAGVYGYTF; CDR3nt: TGTGCCAGCAGTGCAGGGGTCTATGGCTACACCTTC